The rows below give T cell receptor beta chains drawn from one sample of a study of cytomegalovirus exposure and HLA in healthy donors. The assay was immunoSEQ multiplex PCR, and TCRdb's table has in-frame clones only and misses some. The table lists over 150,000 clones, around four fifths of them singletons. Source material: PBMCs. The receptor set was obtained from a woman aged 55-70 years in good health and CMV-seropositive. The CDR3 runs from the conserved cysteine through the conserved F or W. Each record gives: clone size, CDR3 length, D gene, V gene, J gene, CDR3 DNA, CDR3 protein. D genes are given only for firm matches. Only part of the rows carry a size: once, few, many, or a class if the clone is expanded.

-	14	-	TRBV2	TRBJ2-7	TGTGCCAGCAGTGATAGAAATCCCCTATACGAGCAGTACTTC	CASSDRNPLYEQYF
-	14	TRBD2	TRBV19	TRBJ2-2	TGTGCCAGTACCAACCCGGGGGGGGCCGGGGAGCTGTTTTTT	CASTNPGGAGELFF
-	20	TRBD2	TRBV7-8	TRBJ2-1	TGTGCCAGCAGCCCCCGGACTAGCGGGATCGCGGTAAGCTCCTACAATGAGCAGTTCTTC	CASSPRTSGIAVSSYNEQFF
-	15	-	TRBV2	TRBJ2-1	TGTGCCAGCAGTGACACCCGACTAGATGTTGGTGAGCAGTTCTTC	CASSDTRLDVGEQFF
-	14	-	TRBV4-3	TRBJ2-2	TGCGCCAGCAGCCAAGTGGCGGGCACCGGGGAGCTGTTTTTT	CASSQVAGTGELFF
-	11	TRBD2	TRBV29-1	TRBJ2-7	TGCAGCGTGGGGGAGGGACCCCAGAAGTACTTC	CSVGEGPQKYF
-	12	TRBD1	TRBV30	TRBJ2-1	TGTGCCGGGAGTGGGACAGTAAATGAGCAGTTCTTC	CAGSGTVNEQFF
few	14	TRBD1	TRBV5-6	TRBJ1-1	TGTGCCAGCAGAGTACAGGGGAGCGGAACTGAAGCTTTCTTT	CASRVQGSGTEAFF
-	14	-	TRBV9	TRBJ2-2	TGTGCCAGCAGTCGGGACTTAAACACCGGGGAGCTGTTTTTT	CASSRDLNTGELFF
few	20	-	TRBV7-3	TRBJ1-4	TGTGCCAGCAGCTTAATTATGTATATAAACCGTGGGGGCCGGGATGAAAAACTGTTTTTT	CASSLIMYINRGGRDEKLFF
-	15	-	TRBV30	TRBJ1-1	TGTGCCTGGATCGGCAGGGAGGGTGTGAACACTGAAGCTTTCTTT	CAWIGREGVNTEAFF
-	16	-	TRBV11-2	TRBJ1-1	TGTGCCAGCAGCCGGGTACCGCGACGAATGAACACTGAAGCTTTCTTT	CASSRVPRRMNTEAFF
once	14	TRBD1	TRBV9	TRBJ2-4	TGTGCCAGCAGCGTAGACCAGGGGGTCAACATTCAGTACTTC	CASSVDQGVNIQYF
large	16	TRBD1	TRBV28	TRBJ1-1	TGTGCCAGCAGTTCTTTGGGGACAGGGCCTAACACTGAAGCTTTCTTT	CASSSLGTGPNTEAFF
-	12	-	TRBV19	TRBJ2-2	TGTGCCAGTAGTATACGCGCTGGGGAGCTGTTTTTT	CASSIRAGELFF
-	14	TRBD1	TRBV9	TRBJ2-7	TGTGCCAGCAGCGTTCAGGGGGCGGCCTACGAGCAGTACTTC	CASSVQGAAYEQYF
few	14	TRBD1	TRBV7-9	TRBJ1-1	TGTGCCAGCAGCTTAGGACAGGGGAACACTGAAGCTTTCTTT	CASSLGQGNTEAFF
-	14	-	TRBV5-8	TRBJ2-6	TGTGCCAGCGTGAACAGGGCTGGGGCCAACGTCCTGACTTTC	CASVNRAGANVLTF
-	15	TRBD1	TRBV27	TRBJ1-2	TGTGCCAGCAGTTTAGGGGACAGGGCCACCTCTGGCTACACCTTC	CASSLGDRATSGYTF
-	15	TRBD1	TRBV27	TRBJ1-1	TGTGCCAGCAGTCCCCGACAGGGGGCGGGTGGGTGGGCTTTCTTT	CASSPRQGAGGWAFF
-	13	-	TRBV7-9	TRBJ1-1	TGTGCCAGCAGCCGGGTGGTTTACACTGAAGCTTTCTTT	CASSRVVYTEAFF
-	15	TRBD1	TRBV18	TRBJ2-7	TGTGCCAGCTCACCAAATTCGGGCAGGGGGTCCGAGCAGTACTTC	CASSPNSGRGSEQYF
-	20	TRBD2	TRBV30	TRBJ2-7	TGTGCCTGGAGCAGGGTCGAGTTGGCTAGCGGGGGATCTAGCTCCTACGAGCAGTACTTC	CAWSRVELASGGSSSYEQYF
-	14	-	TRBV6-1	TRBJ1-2	TGTGCCAGCAGTGAAAATGAACTAGACTATGGCTACACCTTC	CASSENELDYGYTF
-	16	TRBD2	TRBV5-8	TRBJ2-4	TGTGCCAGCACCATACCGGGGGGAAAAGTCGAAAACAGTCAGTACTTC	CASTIPGGKVENSQYF
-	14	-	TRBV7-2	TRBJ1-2	TGTGCCAGCAGCTTAGAGGGGGCTAACTATGGCTACACCTTC	CASSLEGANYGYTF
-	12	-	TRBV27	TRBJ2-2	TGTGCCGGCGGAAGCCACACCGGGGAGCTGTTTTTT	CAGGSHTGELFF
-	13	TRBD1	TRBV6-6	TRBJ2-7	TGTGCCAGCAGTAGGGGGCACGTTTACGAGCAGTACTTC	CASSRGHVYEQYF
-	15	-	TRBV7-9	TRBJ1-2	TGTGCCAGCAGCCCCTCGTGGAGGCCTGACTATGGCTACACCTTC	CASSPSWRPDYGYTF
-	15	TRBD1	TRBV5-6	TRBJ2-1	TGTGCCAGCAGCTACACAGGGGGCGCCTACAATGAGCAGTTCTTC	CASSYTGGAYNEQFF
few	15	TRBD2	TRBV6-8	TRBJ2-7	TGTGCCAGCAGTTACTCGGGGGGAGGGCCGGACGAGCAGTACTTC	CASSYSGGGPDEQYF
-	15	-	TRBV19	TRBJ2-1	TGTGCCAGTAGTATAGTCGCGGGCCCCTACAATGAGCAGTTCTTC	CASSIVAGPYNEQFF
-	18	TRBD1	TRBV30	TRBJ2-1	TGTGCCTGGAGTGGGCGGGACAGGGGGCCTAGCTCCTACAATGAGCAGTTCTTC	CAWSGRDRGPSSYNEQFF
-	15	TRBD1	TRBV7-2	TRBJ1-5	TGTGCCAGCAGCTTAGGGGGGACAGGGATTCAGCCCCAGCATTTT	CASSLGGTGIQPQHF
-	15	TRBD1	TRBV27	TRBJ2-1	TGTGCCAGCAGTTCTACCGGGACAGGGCAAAATGAGCAGTTCTTC	CASSSTGTGQNEQFF
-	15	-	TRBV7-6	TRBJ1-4	TGTGCCAGCAGCTCCGGACAGTCAACTAATGAAAAACTGTTTTTT	CASSSGQSTNEKLFF
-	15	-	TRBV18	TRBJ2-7	TGTGCCAGCTCACCAGTTACAGATTCCTCCTACGAGCAATACTTC	CASSPVTDSSYEQYF
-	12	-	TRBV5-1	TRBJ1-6	TGCGCCAGCAGCTTTGAGGATTCACCCCTCCACTTT	CASSFEDSPLHF
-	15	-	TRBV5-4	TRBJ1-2	TGTGCCAGCAGCTTGGCGGAGTTACGGGACTATGGCTACACCTTC	CASSLAELRDYGYTF
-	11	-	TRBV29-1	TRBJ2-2	TGCAGCGTTGACGGGGGCGGGGAGCTGTTTTTT	CSVDGGGELFF
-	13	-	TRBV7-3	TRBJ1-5	TGTGCCAGCAGCCCGGGACAAGGGCTTCCCCAGCATTTT	CASSPGQGLPQHF
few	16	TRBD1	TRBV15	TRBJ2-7	TGTGCCACCAGCAGAGATGAGAACAGGGGTGGCTACGAGCAGTACTTC	CATSRDENRGGYEQYF
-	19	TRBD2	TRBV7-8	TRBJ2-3	TGTGCCAGCAGCTTCGCTAGGCGGGGGGGTTCAACTAGCACAGATACGCAGTATTTT	CASSFARRGGSTSTDTQYF